The sequence of this TCR beta chain was determined in a study of monozygotic twins with inflammatory bowel disease. This CDR3 is built from 14 residues. The germline gives CDR1 DFQATT, CDR2 SNEGSKA (reference sequence). TCRdb re-called the 5' RACE reads and gives one entry per CDR3 protein, without DNA. With 120,000 to 150,000 distinct CDR3 sequences in the sample, the ten largest clones hold approximately 2.5%. The sequencing input was blood. The chain recombines TRBV20-1 with TRBJ2-7; there is no DNA to check the TCRdb D call of TRBD2. This TCR came from a human donor with ulcerative colitis or Crohn's disease, or a healthy co-twin of an affected twin (not recorded which). The CDR3 spells CSAVGVEGTYEQYF.